This entry features one T cell receptor beta chain sequence. Distinct nucleotide sequences in the sample also encode this CDR3. This sample was taken from a study of shared clonotypes between healthy human individuals. At a deep level, the assay was run. Only in-frame clones appear in the TCRdb table, and some are missing; sequencing was by immunoSEQ multiplex PCR. The sample lists 2.5 million or so clones, around nine tenths seen once, with over 0.12% in the top ten. Donors were healthy HIV-negative adults without recently reported acute infections or vaccinations. CDR1 is SNHLY and CDR2 is FYNNEI in the germline V gene. There are 12 residues in the CDR3. V was clipped by 7 bases and J by 1 base, with 6 bases between them.

The sequenced sample consisted of naive CD4+ T cells sorted from blood. As to subset: CD45RA+ positively selected. The receptor was derived from a man between 18 and 35 years old in good health. V and J are TRBV2 and TRBJ2-3; possibly TRBD2 for D (6 bases). The CDR3 here is CASTSGTDTQYF. CDR3 in DNA: TGTGCCAGCACTAGCGGCACAGATACGCAGTATTTT. Drawing the rest from reference TRBV2 and TRBJ2-3, the complete variable domain is EPEVTQTPSHQVTQMGQEVILRCVPISNHLYFYWYRQILGQKVEFLVSFYNNEISEKSEIFDDQFSVERPDGSNFTLKIRSTKLEDSAMYFCASTSGTDTQYFGPGTRLTVL.